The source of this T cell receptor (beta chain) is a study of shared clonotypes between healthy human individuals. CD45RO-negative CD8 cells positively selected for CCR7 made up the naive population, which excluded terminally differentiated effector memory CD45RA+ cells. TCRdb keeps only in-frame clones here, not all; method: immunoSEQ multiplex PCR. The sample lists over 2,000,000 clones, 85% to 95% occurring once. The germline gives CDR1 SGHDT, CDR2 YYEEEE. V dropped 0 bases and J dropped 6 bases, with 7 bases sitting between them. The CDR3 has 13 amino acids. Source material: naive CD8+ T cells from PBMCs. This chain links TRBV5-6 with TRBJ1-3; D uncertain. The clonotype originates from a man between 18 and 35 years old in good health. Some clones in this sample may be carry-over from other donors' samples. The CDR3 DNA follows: TGTGCCAGCAGCTTGGGACGGTTAAACACCATATATTTT. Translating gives CASSLGRLNTIYF.